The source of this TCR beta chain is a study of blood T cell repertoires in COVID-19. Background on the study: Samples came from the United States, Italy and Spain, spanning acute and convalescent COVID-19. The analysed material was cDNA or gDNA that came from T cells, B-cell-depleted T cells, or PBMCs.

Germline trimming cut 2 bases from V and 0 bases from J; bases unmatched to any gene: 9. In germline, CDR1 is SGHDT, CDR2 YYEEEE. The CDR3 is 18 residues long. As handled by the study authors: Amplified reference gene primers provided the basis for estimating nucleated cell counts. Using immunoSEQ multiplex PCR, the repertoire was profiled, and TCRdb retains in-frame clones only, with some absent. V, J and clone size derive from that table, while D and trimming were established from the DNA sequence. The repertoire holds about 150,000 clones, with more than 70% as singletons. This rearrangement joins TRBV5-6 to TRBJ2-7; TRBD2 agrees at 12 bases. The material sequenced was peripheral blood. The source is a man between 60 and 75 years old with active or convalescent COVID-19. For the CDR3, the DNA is TGTGCCAGCAGCTTCGGCGGACTAGCGGGATTTAGCTCCTACGAGCAGTACTTC. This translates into CASSFGGLAGFSSYEQYF.